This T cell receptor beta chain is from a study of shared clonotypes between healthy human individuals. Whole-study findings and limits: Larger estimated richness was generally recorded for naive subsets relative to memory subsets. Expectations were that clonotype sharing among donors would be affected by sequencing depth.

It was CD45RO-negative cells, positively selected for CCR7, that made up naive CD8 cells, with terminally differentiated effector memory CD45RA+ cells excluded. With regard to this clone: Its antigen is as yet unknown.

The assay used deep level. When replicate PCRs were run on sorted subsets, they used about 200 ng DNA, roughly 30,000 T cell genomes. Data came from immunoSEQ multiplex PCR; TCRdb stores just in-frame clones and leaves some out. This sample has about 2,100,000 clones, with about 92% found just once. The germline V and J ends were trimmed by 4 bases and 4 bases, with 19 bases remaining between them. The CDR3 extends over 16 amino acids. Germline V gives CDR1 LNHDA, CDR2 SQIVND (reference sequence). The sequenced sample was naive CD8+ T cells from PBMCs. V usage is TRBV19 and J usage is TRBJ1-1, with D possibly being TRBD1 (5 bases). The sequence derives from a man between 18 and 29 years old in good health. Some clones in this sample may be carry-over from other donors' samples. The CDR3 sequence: CASSKGFPPVGTEAFF. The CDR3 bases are TGTGCCAGTAGTAAGGGGTTTCCTCCGGTGGGCACTGAAGCTTTCTTT.